Following are 2 T cell receptor beta chains from one sample sequenced in a study of T cell repertoires in cytomegalovirus infection. These TCRs' antigens remain unknown. TCRdb re-called the reads with MiXCR, one entry per CDR3 protein. Among about 480,000 distinct CDR3 sequences listed, around a third were seen once. This material consisted of cultured PBMCs, taken from culture after CMV antigen stimulation. These receptors were collected from a human donor in good health (CMV status not recorded). Some clones in this sample may be carry-over from other donors' samples.

The rearrangement uses TRBV6-1 and TRBJ1-2, with D maybe TRBD1 (6 bases). CDR3 length: 16 amino acids. V was pared by 5 bases and J by 1 base, with 17 bases between. CDR1 and CDR2 (germline): MNHNS, SASEGT. The CDR3 protein is CASSKIVGALNYGYTF. In nucleotides, the CDR3 is TGTGCCAGCAGTAAAATTGTGGGGGCCCTTAACTATGGCTACACCTTC.

The V gene is TRBV19, the J gene TRBJ1-4; tentative D call: TRBD1 (5 bases). CDR3 length equals 14 residues. The V gene lost 8 bases and the J gene lost 10 bases, with 20 bases spanning the gap. The germline V gene encodes CDR1 LNHDA and CDR2 SQIVND (reference sequence). This chain's CDR3 is CASYPGLRRGKLFF. Here the CDR3 DNA reads TGTGCCAGTTATCCGGGACTTCGACGGGGAAAACTGTTTTTT.